What follows are 29 T cell receptor beta chains derived from one specimen sequenced in a study of shared clonotypes between healthy human individuals. The assay was immunoSEQ multiplex PCR, and TCRdb's table has in-frame clones only and misses some. The repertoire holds roughly 200,000 clones, 66% seen once, with around 9.3% in the top ten. Sequences were obtained from memory CD4+ T cells sorted from blood. Subset denoted: CD45RA-negative fraction. These receptors were obtained from a man aged 30 to 45 in good health.

This clone appeared a single time. J is TRBJ2-3 and V is TRBV19; no clear D. V was shortened by 0 bases and J by 11 bases, with 12 bases between the two germline ends. The CDR3 has 13 residues. Germline loops: CDR1 LNHDA, CDR2 SQIVND (reference sequence). Written as DNA, the CDR3 is TGTGCCAGTAGTATAGATCAGGCATTGGGGCAGTATTTT. Amino acid sequence: CASSIDQALGQYF.

The chain carries TRBV7-2 and TRBJ2-5; TRBD2 is a possible D gene (5 bases). Trimming cost V 1 base and J 2 bases, with 8 bases left between them. Per the germline V gene, CDR1 is SGHTA and CDR2 is FQGNSA. The CDR3 contains 14 residues. The CDR3 is CASSLDSGQETQYF. DNA of the CDR3: TGTGCCAGCAGCTTAGATTCGGGGCAAGAGACCCAGTACTTC.

The rearrangement uses TRBV25-1 and TRBJ1-2, with TRBD1 identical over 7 bases. This CDR3 region has 14 residues. CDR1 MGHDK and CDR2 SYGVNS come from the germline V gene. The V segment lost 6 bases and the J segment 4 bases; nucleotides outside the gene matches: 8. CDR3 DNA: TGTGCCAGCAGCCCCCCCGGGACAGTCTATGGCTACACCTTC. It encodes CASSPPGTVYGYTF.

This clone was observed a few times. V and J are TRBV2 and TRBJ1-5; D gene unclear. The CDR3 contains 16 residues. Germline V CDR1 and CDR2: SNHLY, FYNNEI. The V and J ends lost 1 base and 1 base respectively, with 11 bases between them. Here the CDR3 DNA reads TGTGCCAGCAGTGAAGTTCTGCTAGAGAGCAATCAGCCCCAGCATTTT. Its translation is CASSEVLLESNQPQHF.

The genes are TRBV11-2 and TRBJ1-2; D unclear. Between the trimmed V and J ends, which lost 2 bases and 7 bases, there was a span of 17 bases. This CDR3 comprises 15 residues. Looked up from germline, CDR1 is SGHAT and CDR2 is FQNNGV. The CDR3 nucleotides read TGTGCCAGCAGCTTACGGGGTGGGGAAAGAGGTGGCTACACCTTC. Its protein is CASSLRGGERGGYTF.

The J gene is TRBJ2-5, the V gene TRBV9; D remains unclear. Trimming cost V 3 bases and J 5 bases, with 5 bases left between them. CDR1 is SGDLS, CDR2 YYNGEE, per germline. This CDR3 has 11 amino acids. CDR3 loop: CASSGQETQYF. CDR3 bases: TGTGCCAGCAGCGGTCAGGAGACCCAGTACTTC.

The J gene is TRBJ1-2, the V gene TRBV6-5, with D possibly being TRBD1 (5 bases). The CDR3 length is 14 residues. Germline V gene lookup returns CDR1 MNHEY and CDR2 SVGAGI. V was shortened by 5 bases and J by 4 bases, with 14 bases between the two germline ends. In nucleotides, the CDR3 is TGTGCCAGCAGTCCCGCACCCGGGGGCTATGGCTACACCTTC. It codes for CASSPAPGGYGYTF.

The chain links TRBV5-1 to TRBJ2-2, with 7 nucleotides matching TRBD1. The CDR3 has 13 residues. With V trimmed by 7 bases and J by 4 bases, 4 bases remained unmatched. Germline V gene data show CDR1 as SGHRS and CDR2 as YFSETQ. The CDR3 protein is CASSRTGTGELFF. The CDR3 DNA is TGCGCCAGCTCCCGGACAGGCACCGGGGAGCTGTTTTTT.

This clone turned up a few times. The gene calls are TRBV6-1 and TRBJ2-1; D remains unclear. Deletions cut 8 bases from V and 4 bases from J, with 15 bases between. This CDR3 is built from 14 residues. Germline CDR1 reads MNHNS; CDR2 reads SASEGT. CDR3 DNA sequence: TGTGCCAGCTCCCTTGTTTACGGGTACAATGAGCAGTTCTTC. Protein product: CASSLVYGYNEQFF.

The chain joins TRBV7-3 to TRBJ2-7; 13 nucleotides line up with TRBD2. The V segment lost 2 bases and the J segment 2 bases; nucleotides outside the gene matches: 12. The CDR3 has 19 amino acids. The germline gives CDR1 SGHTA, CDR2 FQGTGA. The CDR3 region is CASSLSTSGRARVAYEQYF. The CDR3, as DNA: TGTGCCAGCAGCTTATCCACTAGCGGGAGGGCCCGGGTAGCCTACGAGCAGTACTTC.

The rearrangement uses TRBV28 and TRBJ2-7; D assignment may be TRBD1 or TRBD2 (5 bases each). Germline lookup yields CDR1 MDHEN and CDR2 SYDVKM. The CDR3 is 19 amino acids. V lost 6 bases and J lost 2, with 29 bases in between. Here the CDR3 reads CASSGSRIGQGRGAYEQYF. The CDR3 nucleotides read TGTGCCAGCAGCGGAAGTCGCATAGGTCAGGGACGGGGAGCCTACGAGCAGTACTTC. Full variable domain (outside the CDR3, taken from reference TRBV28 and TRBJ2-7): DVKVTQSSRYLVKRTGEKVFLECVQDMDHENMFWYRQDPGLGLRLIYFSYDVKMKEKGDIPEGYSVSREKKERFSLILESASTNQTSMYLCASSGSRIGQGRGAYEQYFGPGTRLTVT.

The rearrangement uses TRBV7-2 and TRBJ2-1; TRBD2 matches 7 bases. The ends lost 6 bases at V and 3 bases at J; junction bases unmatched: 8. The CDR3 runs 15 residues. CDR1 and CDR2 from the germline V gene are SGHTA and FQGNSA. The CDR3 sequence is CASRTRASGYNEQFF. CDR3 nucleotide sequence: TGTGCCAGCAGAACTAGGGCTAGCGGCTACAATGAGCAGTTCTTC.

This chain uses TRBV29-1 with TRBJ2-1; 14 bases fit TRBD2. J was trimmed by 3 bases and V by 7 bases; bases with no gene match: 11. Germline V lookup: CDR1 SQVTM, CDR2 ANQGSEA. The CDR3 is made up of 17 amino acids. The CDR3 sequence is CSASGLAGGTSYNEQFF. In DNA form, the CDR3 reads TGCAGCGCTTCAGGACTAGCGGGAGGAACCAGCTACAATGAGCAGTTCTTC.

The V call is TRBV2, the J call TRBJ2-3; TRBD2 might be the D (5 bases). The germline V gene encodes CDR1 SNHLY and CDR2 FYNNEI. Trimming shortened V by 6 bases and J by 6 bases, and 10 bases separated the two germline ends. The CDR3 loop spans 12 amino acids. The CDR3 nucleotides are TGTGCCAGCAGGGACTCCAGCGATACGCAGTATTTT. Translation gives CASRDSSDTQYF.

The chain carries TRBV7-2 and TRBJ2-1, with D possibly matching TRBD2 (6 bases). This CDR3 spans 14 amino acids. V shed 5 bases and J shed 6 bases, with 14 bases lying between them. Germline assignment: CDR1 SGHTA and CDR2 FQGNSA. CDR3 amino acids: CASSRGTVPNEQFF. The CDR3 bases are TGTGCCAGCAGCCGCGGGACGGTCCCCAATGAGCAGTTCTTC. Full variable domain (outside the CDR3, taken from reference TRBV7-2 and TRBJ2-1): GAGVSQSPSNKVTEKGKDVELRCDPISGHTALYWYRQSLGQGLEFLIYFQGNSAPDKSGLPSDRFSAERTGGSVSTLTIQRTQQEDSAVYLCASSRGTVPNEQFFGPGTRLTVL.

The rearrangement links TRBV7-9 to TRBJ2-1, with D unclear. Germline CDR1 SEHNR, CDR2 FQNEAQ (reference sequence). The V gene lost 5 bases and the J gene lost 10 bases, with 15 bases spanning the gap. The CDR3 has 13 residues. CDR3 protein: CASSEFPDAEQFF. The DNA of the CDR3 is TGTGCCAGCAGCGAATTCCCGGACGCGGAGCAGTTCTTC.

This clone occurred once. V gene TRBV29-1 combines with J gene TRBJ2-5, with a weak D call TRBD2 (5 bases). V was shortened by 3 bases and J by 4 bases, with 9 bases between the two germline ends. The V gene's germline CDR1 is SQVTM and CDR2 ANQGSEA. CDR3 length: 12 amino acids. Written as DNA, the CDR3 is TGCAGCGTTGACTCTGGAGGAGAGACCCAGTACTTC. Encoded protein: CSVDSGGETQYF.

The count of this clone is one. The chain carries TRBV15 and TRBJ2-7, with D perhaps TRBD2 (6 bases). The CDR3 has 15 amino acids. Germline loops: CDR1 LNHNV, CDR2 YYDKDF (reference sequence). With 0 bases removed from V and 3 bases from J, the gap between germline ends came to 12 bases. The CDR3 loop is CATSRDLGGLYEQYF. Here the CDR3 DNA reads TGTGCCACCAGCAGAGATCTGGGGGGACTCTACGAGCAGTACTTC.

The gene calls are TRBV25-1 and TRBJ2-7, with a possible D match to TRBD2 (5 bases). Trimming pared 2 bases from V and 6 bases from J, leaving 14 bases between. The germline CDR1 and CDR2 sequences are MGHDK and SYGVNS. This CDR3 has 14 amino acids. In DNA, the CDR3 is TGTGCCAGCAGTGAACTCCGGGATCCCCCCGAGCAGTACTTC. It translates to CASSELRDPPEQYF.

V is TRBV30 and J is TRBJ2-1; D is ambiguous. Germline V gives CDR1 GTSNPN, CDR2 SVGIG (reference sequence). CDR3 size: 14 residues. Trimming took off 3 bases at V and 5 bases at J, with 14 bases between the two ends. The CDR3 DNA reads as TGTGCCTGGAGACTGCCCGGAAGGAACAATGAGCAGTTCTTC. Its protein product is CAWRLPGRNNEQFF.

The chain employs TRBV5-5 and TRBJ2-1; D is unresolved. The ends were cut back, 0 bases at V and 6 bases at J, with 7 bases in the middle. Germline V gene sequence: CDR1 SGHKS, CDR2 YYEKEE (reference sequence). CDR3 length equals 13 residues. CDR3 protein: CASSLGLPNEQFF. As DNA, the CDR3 is TGTGCCAGCAGCTTGGGACTTCCCAATGAGCAGTTCTTC. Together with reference TRBV5-5 and TRBJ2-1, the CDR3 gives the full variable domain: DAGVTQSPTHLIKTRGQQVTLRCSPISGHKSVSWYQQVLGQGPQFIFQYYEKEERGRGNFPDRFSARQFPNYSSELNVNALLLGDSALYLCASSLGLPNEQFFGPGTRLTVL.

This clone has a handful of counts. J is TRBJ2-7 and V is TRBV29-1; tentatively, D is TRBD2 (5 bases). Trimming stripped 7 bases from V and 0 bases from J, with 13 bases between. Germline assignment: CDR1 SQVTM and CDR2 ANQGSEA. There are 13 residues in the CDR3. The CDR3 is CSGISGSSYEQYF. As DNA, the CDR3 is TGCAGCGGGATCTCGGGAAGCTCCTACGAGCAGTACTTC.

The chain joins TRBV7-2 to TRBJ2-7; D not certain. V lost 5 bases and J lost 3, with 5 bases in between. Germline CDR1 is SGHTA and CDR2 is FQGNSA. The CDR3 is 11 residues long. The CDR3 spells CASSMNYEQYF. CDR3 sequence (DNA): TGTGCCAGCAGCATGAACTACGAGCAGTACTTC.

This clone was seen once. The J gene is TRBJ1-3, the V gene TRBV27; TRBD1 matches at 7 bases. CDR1 and CDR2 (germline): MNHEY, SMNVEV (reference sequence). This CDR3 is 17 amino acids long. V shed 8 bases, J shed 0 bases, and the junction held 13 bases outside the gene matches. The CDR3 nucleotides are TGTGCCAGCGGGTCCCGTGCAGGGGGATTCTCTGGAAACACCATATATTTT. It codes for CASGSRAGGFSGNTIYF.

Only a few counts were recorded for this clone. The rearrangement links TRBV20-1 to TRBJ1-4; D possibly corresponds to TRBD1 (5 bases). Germline V gene lookup returns CDR1 DFQATT and CDR2 SNEGSKA (reference sequence). The V end lost 0 bases, the J end lost 14 bases, and 10 bases lay between the germline ends. CDR3 length equals 11 residues. DNA of the CDR3: TGCAGTGCTAGAGATCCGCCAGGGCTGTTTTTT. Protein sequence: CSARDPPGLFF.

This clone was seen ten or more times. V is TRBV29-1 and J is TRBJ2-7; no clear D gene. The CDR3 contains 11 residues. Trimming took off 7 bases at V and 3 bases at J, with 10 bases between the two ends. From germline, CDR1 is SQVTM and CDR2 ANQGSEA. The CDR3 reads CSAGVSYEQYF. In DNA form, the CDR3 reads TGCAGCGCCGGAGTAAGCTACGAGCAGTACTTC.

J is TRBJ1-4 and V is TRBV7-9; possibly TRBD1 for D (5 bases). There are 14 residues in the CDR3. V lost 5 bases and J lost 3, with 10 bases in between. Germline V gene lookup returns CDR1 SEHNR and CDR2 FQNEAQ (reference sequence). In nucleotides, the CDR3 is TGTGCCAGCAGCGTCGGGGCTGCTAATGAAAAACTGTTTTTT. It specifies CASSVGAANEKLFF.

The chain carries TRBV15 and TRBJ2-7; D is perhaps TRBD1 (7 bases). V was cut by 5 bases and J by 2 bases, with 13 bases left in between. The germline gives CDR1 LNHNV, CDR2 YYDKDF (reference sequence). CDR3 length equals 14 residues. The CDR3 protein is CATSQGGSTYEQYF. The CDR3 nucleotides are TGTGCCACCAGCCAGGGGGGCAGTACCTACGAGCAGTACTTC. Based on the CDR3 plus reference TRBV15 and TRBJ2-7, the full variable domain is DAMVIQNPRYQVTQFGKPVTLSCSQTLNHNVMYWYQQKSSQAPKLLFHYYDKDFNNEADTPDNFQSRRPNTSFCFLDIRSPGLGDTAMYLCATSQGGSTYEQYFGPGTRLTVT.

V usage is TRBV18 and J usage is TRBJ2-2; 7 bases map to TRBD2. Germline V CDR1 and CDR2: KGHSH, LQKENI. The ends lost 3 bases at V and 9 bases at J; junction bases unmatched: 7. This CDR3 contains 14 residues. CDR3 nucleotide sequence: TGTGCCAGCTCACCCCGGGAGGAGAGGAGGGAGCTGTTTTTT. This encodes CASSPREERRELFF. Filled out from reference TRBV18 and TRBJ2-2, the complete variable domain reads NAGVMQNPRHLVRRRGQEARLRCSPMKGHSHVYWYRQLPEEGLKFMVYLQKENIIDESGMPKERFSAEFPKEGPSILRIQQVVRGDSAAYFCASSPREERRELFFGEGSRLTVL.